This T cell receptor beta chain is from a study of sequential checkpoint blockade in melanoma. The method was immunoSEQ multiplex PCR; TCRdb's version includes in-frame clones alone and lacks a portion of them. The top ten hold about 16% of the sample, which has 10,000 to 11,000 clones, roughly 50% seen once. Treatment indicated: randomized to nivolumab then ipilimumab (arm A) or the reverse (arm B). Germline V CDR1 and CDR2: SQVTM, ANQGSEA. The CDR3 has 15 residues. V was shortened by 6 bases and J by 1 base, with 15 bases between the two germline ends. This receptor was obtained from a human donor with melanoma. The sample here was CD8+ T cells sorted from blood (inferred from file names), taken from a patient given nivolumab and ipilimumab in sequence. The chain has TRBV29-1 and TRBJ2-2; tentative D call: TRBD2 (5 bases). Here the CDR3 DNA reads TGCAGCGTGATCGGAGAGGCGGGGAACACCGGGGAGCTGTTTTTT. It translates to CSVIGEAGNTGELFF.